The subject of this entry is one T cell receptor beta chain. Original methodology: Amplification with reference gene primers provided the estimates of nucleated cell counts. Measured with immunoSEQ multiplex PCR; TCRdb has only the in-frame clones, and not every one. V and J calls and clone size follow that table, whereas D and trimming were derived from the DNA. Found here are tens of thousands of clones, approximately 85% of them singletons; the top ten hold 25%. These data come from a study of blood T cell repertoires in COVID-19. Background on the study: Sites across the United States, Italy and Spain contributed samples from acute and convalescent COVID-19. T cells, B-cell-depleted T cells, or PBMCs supplied cDNA or gDNA.

The CDR3 is 17 residues long. V lost 5 bases, J lost 1 base, and 9 bases stayed unmatched. Germline V gene lookup returns CDR1 SGHRS and CDR2 YFSETQ. The chain links TRBV5-1 to TRBJ2-3; 11 nucleotides match TRBD2. The clonotype was recovered from a human donor in a cohort sampled during active COVID-19. The sample comprised peripheral blood. CDR3 in amino acids: CASSKKTSGEGTDTQYF. CDR3 coding DNA: TGCGCCAGCAGTAAGAAGACTAGCGGGGAGGGCACAGATACGCAGTATTTT.